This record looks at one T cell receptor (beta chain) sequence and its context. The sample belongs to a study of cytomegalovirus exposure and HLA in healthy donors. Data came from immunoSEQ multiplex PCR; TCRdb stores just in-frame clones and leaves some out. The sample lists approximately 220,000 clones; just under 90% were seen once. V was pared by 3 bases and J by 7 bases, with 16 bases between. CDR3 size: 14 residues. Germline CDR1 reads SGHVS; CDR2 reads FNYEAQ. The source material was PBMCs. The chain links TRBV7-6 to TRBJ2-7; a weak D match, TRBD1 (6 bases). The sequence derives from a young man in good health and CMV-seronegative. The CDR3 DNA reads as TGTGCCAGCAGCTTGGGGCCAGGGGTACGAGAGCAGTACTTC. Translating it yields CASSLGPGVREQYF.